These 8 T cell receptor beta chains were all obtained from the same sample, sequenced in a study of molecular identifiers for immune sequencing clone quantification. TCRdb re-called the PCR reads through MiXCR, storing one row per CDR3 protein. The sample includes under 800,000 distinct CDR3 sequences, 25% of them seen just once. What was sequenced was naive CD8+ T cells from blood, with Jurkat cell RNA spiked in. Subset denoted: FACS-sorted CD8+CD4-CCR7+CD45RA+ naive T cells. Receptors originate from a human donor in good health. Some libraries in this study had Jurkat cell RNA spiked in.

The V gene is TRBV6-2 or TRBV6-3, the J gene TRBJ2-7, with a possible D match to TRBD2 (6 bases). Germline V gene sequence: CDR1 MNHEY, CDR2 SVGEGT. V was clipped by 5 bases and J by 6 bases, with 20 bases between them. This CDR3 spans 15 amino acids. The CDR3 loop is CASSTREPLTPEQYF. The CDR3 DNA reads TGTGCCAGCAGTACCCGGGAGCCGCTCACGCCCGAGCAGTACTTC.

The V gene is TRBV20-1, the J gene TRBJ2-5; TRBD2 aligns across 10 bases. J gave up 2 bases and V 6 bases, and 12 bases lay outside the gene matches. The germline gives CDR1 DFQATT, CDR2 SNEGSKA (reference sequence). The CDR3 contains 16 residues. Written as DNA, the CDR3 is TGCAGTGCCAGGGTGGTCGGACTAGCGGTACAAGAGACCCAGTACTTC. Translation gives CSARVVGLAVQETQYF.

The gene calls are TRBV19 and TRBJ1-6; D is perhaps TRBD1 (6 bases). The CDR3 spans 16 residues. Looked up from germline, CDR1 is LNHDA and CDR2 is SQIVND (reference sequence). The ends were cut back, 0 bases at V and 3 bases at J, with 9 bases in the middle. This chain's CDR3 is CASSIDPTGYNSPLHF. As DNA, the CDR3 is TGTGCCAGTAGTATAGATCCGACAGGCTATAATTCACCCCTCCACTTT.

Only a few counts were recorded for this clonotype. The genes are TRBV7-9 and TRBJ2-2; TRBD1 matches at 8 bases. The CDR3 loop spans 16 amino acids. The trim removed 1 base at V and 7 bases at J, leaving 8 bases unmatched. Germline V CDR1 and CDR2: SEHNR, FQNEAQ (reference sequence). CDR3 in DNA: TGTGCCAGCAGCTTAGGTCCAGGGGGCGAGGACGGGGAGCTGTTTTTT. As protein: CASSLGPGGEDGELFF.

There are many counts of this clonotype. The rearrangement links TRBV6-7 to TRBJ1-1, with TRBD1 matching 7 bases. TRBV6-7 is an ORF, with its function uncertain. The CDR3 is 18 amino acids. V lost 4 bases, J lost 4 bases, and 18 bases stayed unmatched. The CDR3 is CASSLPRGQRLRGTEAFF. CDR3 DNA sequence: TGTGCCAGCAGTTTACCCCGGGGACAGAGGCTTCGGGGCACTGAAGCTTTCTTT.

V usage is TRBV7-9 and J usage is TRBJ2-2; D may correspond to TRBD1 or TRBD2 (5 bases each). Trimming took 5 bases from V and 1 from J, leaving 11 bases between them. Germline CDR1 reads SEHNR; CDR2 reads FQNEAQ (reference sequence). The CDR3 loop spans 15 amino acids. CDR3 bases: TGTGCCAGCAGCCCCGGGGCTTGGAACACCGGGGAGCTGTTTTTT. Residues: CASSPGAWNTGELFF.

V gene TRBV19 combines with J gene TRBJ1-6; D ambiguous. Germline-derived CDR1 and CDR2 are LNHDA and SQIVND (reference sequence). The CDR3 covers 15 residues. V gave up 3 bases and J gave up 4 bases, with 10 bases separating them. CDR3: CASSIRFGYNSPLHF. For the CDR3, the DNA is TGTGCCAGTAGTATTAGGTTCGGGTATAATTCACCCCTCCACTTT.

Here the CDR3 DNA reads TGCGCCAGCAGCCAAGATAAGGATAGCGGGGCCTCTAGCACAGATACGCAGTATTTT. The encoded protein is CASSQDKDSGASSTDTQYF. The chain links TRBV4-3 to TRBJ2-3, with 8 positions matching TRBD2. Germline V CDR1 and CDR2: LGHNA, YSLEER. This CDR3 has 19 residues. The ends lost 0 bases at V and 0 bases at J; junction bases unmatched: 11.